This T cell receptor (beta chain) stems from a study of OX40 agonist ivuxolimab in advanced cancers. The overall study: Patients were dosed with the agonistic anti-OX40 (CD134) antibody ivuxolimab. Every 2 weeks, patients got intravenous ivuxolimab at one of six dose levels (0.01-10 mg/kg).

The CDR3 runs to 14 residues. Trimming pared 1 base from V and 6 bases from J, leaving 13 bases between. Germline loops: CDR1 SEHNR, CDR2 FQNEAQ (reference sequence). The method was immunoSEQ multiplex PCR; TCRdb's version includes in-frame clones alone and lacks a portion of them. Of 15,000 to 20,000 clones detected, about 88% appear once; the ten largest clones hold around 20%. This chain uses TRBV7-9 with TRBJ2-7; no clear D gene. The sample in question was CD4+ or CD8+ T cells sorted from blood, obtained in a trial of the OX40 agonist ivuxolimab. This clonotype originated in an adult with an advanced solid tumor such as melanoma, head and neck, liver or kidney cancer. As DNA, the CDR3 is TGTGCCAGCAGCTTAGTCCCCCCCCCGCGCGAGCAGTACTTC. This sequence encodes CASSLVPPPREQYF.